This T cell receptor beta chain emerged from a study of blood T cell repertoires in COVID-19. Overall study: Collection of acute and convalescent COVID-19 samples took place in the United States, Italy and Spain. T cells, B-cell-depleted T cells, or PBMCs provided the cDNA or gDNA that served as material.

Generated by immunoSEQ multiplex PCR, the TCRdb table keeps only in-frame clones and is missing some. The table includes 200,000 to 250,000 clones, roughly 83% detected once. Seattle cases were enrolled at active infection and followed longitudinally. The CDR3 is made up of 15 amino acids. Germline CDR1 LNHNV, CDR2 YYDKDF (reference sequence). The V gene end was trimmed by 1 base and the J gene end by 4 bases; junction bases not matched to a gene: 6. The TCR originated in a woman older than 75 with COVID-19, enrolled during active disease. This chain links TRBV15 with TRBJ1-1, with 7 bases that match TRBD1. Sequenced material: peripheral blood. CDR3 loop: CATSRVNRGVTEAFF. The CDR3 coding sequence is TGTGCCACCAGCAGAGTTAACAGGGGAGTCACTGAAGCTTTCTTT.